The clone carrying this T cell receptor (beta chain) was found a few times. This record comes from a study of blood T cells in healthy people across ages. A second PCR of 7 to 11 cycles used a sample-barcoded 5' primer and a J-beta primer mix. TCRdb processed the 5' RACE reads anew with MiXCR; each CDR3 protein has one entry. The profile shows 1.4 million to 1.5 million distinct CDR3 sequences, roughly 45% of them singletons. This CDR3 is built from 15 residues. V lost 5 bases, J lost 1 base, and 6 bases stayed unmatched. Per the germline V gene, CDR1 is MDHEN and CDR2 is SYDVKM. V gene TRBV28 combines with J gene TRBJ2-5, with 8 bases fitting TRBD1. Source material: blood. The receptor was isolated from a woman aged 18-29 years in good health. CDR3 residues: CASSPSDRAQETQYF. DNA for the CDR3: TGTGCCAGCAGTCCCTCGGACAGGGCCCAAGAGACCCAGTACTTC. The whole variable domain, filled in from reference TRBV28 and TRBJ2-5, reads DVKVTQSSRYLVKRTGEKVFLECVQDMDHENMFWYRQDPGLGLRLIYFSYDVKMKEKGDIPEGYSVSREKKERFSLILESASTNQTSMYLCASSPSDRAQETQYFGPGTRLLVL.